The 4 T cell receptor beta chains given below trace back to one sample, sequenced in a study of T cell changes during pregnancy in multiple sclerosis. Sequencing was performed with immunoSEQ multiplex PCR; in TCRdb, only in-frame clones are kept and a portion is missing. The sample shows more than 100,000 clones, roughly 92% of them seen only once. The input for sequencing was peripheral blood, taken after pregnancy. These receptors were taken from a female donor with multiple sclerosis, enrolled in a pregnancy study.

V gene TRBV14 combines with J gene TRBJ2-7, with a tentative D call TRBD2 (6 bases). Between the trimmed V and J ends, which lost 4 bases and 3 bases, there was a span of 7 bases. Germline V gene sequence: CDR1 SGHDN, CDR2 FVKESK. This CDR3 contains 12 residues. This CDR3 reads CASSLDYYEQYF. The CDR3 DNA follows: TGTGCCAGCAGCCTGGACTACTACGAGCAGTACTTC.

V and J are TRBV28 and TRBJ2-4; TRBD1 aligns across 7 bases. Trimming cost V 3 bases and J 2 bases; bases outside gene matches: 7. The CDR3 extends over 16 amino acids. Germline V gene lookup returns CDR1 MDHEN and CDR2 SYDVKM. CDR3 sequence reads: CASSFYRGQSKNIQYF. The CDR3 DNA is TGTGCCAGCAGTTTCTACAGGGGACAGTCCAAAAACATTCAGTACTTC. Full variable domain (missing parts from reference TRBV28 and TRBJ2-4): DVKVTQSSRYLVKRTGEKVFLECVQDMDHENMFWYRQDPGLGLRLIYFSYDVKMKEKGDIPEGYSVSREKKERFSLILESASTNQTSMYLCASSFYRGQSKNIQYFGAGTRLSVL.

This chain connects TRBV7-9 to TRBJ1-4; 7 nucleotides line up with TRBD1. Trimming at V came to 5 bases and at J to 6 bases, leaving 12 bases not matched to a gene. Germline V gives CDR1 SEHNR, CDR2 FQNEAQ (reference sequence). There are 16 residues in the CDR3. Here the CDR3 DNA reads TGTGCCAGCAGCCCATACGGCTTCGGGACAGATGAAAAACTGTTTTTT. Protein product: CASSPYGFGTDEKLFF.

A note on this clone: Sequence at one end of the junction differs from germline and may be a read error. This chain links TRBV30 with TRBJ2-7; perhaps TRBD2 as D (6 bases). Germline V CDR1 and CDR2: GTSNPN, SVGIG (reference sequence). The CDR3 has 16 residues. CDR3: CACSANPGGISYEQYF. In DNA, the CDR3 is TGTGCCTGTAGTGCTAACCCCGGGGGAATCTCCTACGAGCAGTACTTC.